The present TCR beta chain was sequenced within a study of CD8 T cells in Susac syndrome. Notes on this clonotype: Antigen unknown.

The authors reverse transcribed roughly 0.5 to 1 ug RNA with random hexamers. Amplification of TCR beta CDR3 used immunoSEQ multiplex PCR across 54 Vbeta and 13 Jbeta. TCRdb reprocessed the immunoSEQ multiplex PCR reads with MiXCR, giving one entry per CDR3 protein. In the table there are some 110,000 distinct CDR3 sequences, over 90% of which are singletons. Regarding the study as a whole: The authors found around 17 Susac-specific public clones in total CD8+ repertoires and several in CD8+ TEMRA repertoires.

V lost 0 bases, J lost 2 bases, and 0 bases stayed unmatched. In germline, CDR1 is LGHNA, CDR2 YNFKEQ. This CDR3 has 15 amino acids. The TCR comes from a human donor with Susac syndrome. The sample was CD8+ T cells from PBMCs. The V gene is TRBV4-2, the J gene TRBJ2-7; 11 bases are shared with TRBD2. CDR3 in DNA: TGTGCCAGCAGCCAAGAGACTAGCGGGGCCTACGAGCAGTACTTC. Protein: CASSQETSGAYEQYF.